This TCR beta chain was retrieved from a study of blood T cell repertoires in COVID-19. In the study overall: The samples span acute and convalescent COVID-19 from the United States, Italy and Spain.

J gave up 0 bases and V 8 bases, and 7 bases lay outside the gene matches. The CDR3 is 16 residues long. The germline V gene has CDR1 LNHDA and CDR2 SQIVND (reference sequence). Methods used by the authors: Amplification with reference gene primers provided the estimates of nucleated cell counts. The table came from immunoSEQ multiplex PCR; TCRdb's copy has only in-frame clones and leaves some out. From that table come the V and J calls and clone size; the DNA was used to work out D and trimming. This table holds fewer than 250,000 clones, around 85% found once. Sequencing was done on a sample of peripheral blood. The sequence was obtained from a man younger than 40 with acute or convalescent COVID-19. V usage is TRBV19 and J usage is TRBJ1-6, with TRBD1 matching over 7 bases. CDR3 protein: CASSRQGSSYNSPLHF. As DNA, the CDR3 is TGTGCCAGTTCTAGACAGGGAAGCTCCTATAATTCACCCCTCCACTTT.